This passage covers 3 T cell receptor beta chains from one sample sequenced in a study of lymphopenia after photon versus proton radiotherapy. Clones were sequenced by immunoSEQ multiplex PCR, and TCRdb holds only the in-frame ones, with some missing. The table has tens of thousands of clones, over 70% seen once. The sample here was peripheral blood, taken from a patient treated with proton-based radiotherapy. The source of these receptors is an elderly man with esophageal cancer.

This clone came up once. This chain joins TRBV4-2 and TRBJ1-6; TRBD1 is a possible D gene (6 bases). CDR3 size: 16 residues. Germline CDR1 and CDR2: LGHNA and YNFKEQ. The germline V and J ends were trimmed by 2 bases and 11 bases, with 19 bases remaining between them. The CDR3 coding sequence is TGTGCCAGCAGCCAAAGGGGGGGGCGTGAGGGAGCACCCCTCCACTTT. Protein: CASSQRGGREGAPLHF.

The chain couples TRBV5-8 to TRBJ2-7; a weak D match, TRBD2 (7 bases). The CDR3 runs to 15 residues. V was shortened by 4 bases and J by 6 bases, with 20 bases between the two germline ends. Germline lookup yields CDR1 SGHTS and CDR2 YDEGEE. The CDR3 is CASSPDPTGRVEQYF. CDR3 DNA: TGTGCCAGCAGCCCAGACCCCACAGGGAGGGTCGAGCAGTACTTC.

The genes are TRBV19 and TRBJ1-2, with D maybe TRBD1 (6 bases). The CDR3 runs 14 residues. V was shortened by 4 bases and J by 4 bases, with 13 bases between the two germline ends. The germline V gene has CDR1 LNHDA and CDR2 SQIVND (reference sequence). This chain's CDR3 is CASSTQGFGYGYTF. The CDR3 DNA reads TGTGCCAGTAGTACTCAGGGGTTTGGCTATGGCTACACCTTC. Full variable domain (rest looked up from reference TRBV19 and TRBJ1-2): DGGITQSPKYLFRKEGQNVTLSCEQNLNHDAMYWYRQDPGQGLRLIYYSQIVNDFQKGDIAEGYSVSREKKESFPLTVTSAQKNPTAFYLCASSTQGFGYGYTFGSGTRLTVV.